The 27 T cell receptor beta chains below were found in one sample sequenced in a study of shared clonotypes between healthy human individuals. The protocol was immunoSEQ multiplex PCR, while the TCRdb copy is restricted to in-frame clones and leaves out a portion. Among 450,000 to 650,000 clones, around three quarters were seen once, and the ten largest hold about 12%. Sequenced sample: PBMCs. Every receptor here comes from a woman aged 40 to 50 in good health. Some clones in this sample may be carry-over from other donors' samples.

The rearrangement links TRBV19 to TRBJ1-2; TRBD1 agrees at 8 bases. CDR3 length equals 15 residues. The germline V gene has CDR1 LNHDA and CDR2 SQIVND (reference sequence). With 5 bases clipped from V and 5 bases from J, the junction kept 10 bases outside the gene matches. As DNA, the CDR3 is TGTGCCAGTAGTTTTCCGGGACAGGTGCAGTATGGCTACACCTTC. Its translation is CASSFPGQVQYGYTF.

The V and J genes are TRBV5-1 and TRBJ2-2; D ambiguous. From germline, CDR1 is SGHRS and CDR2 YFSETQ. The V end was cut by 3 bases, the J end by 0 bases, with 12 bases between. This CDR3 comprises 16 residues. The CDR3: CASSSIAESNTGELFF. The CDR3 bases are TGCGCCAGCAGCTCTATAGCAGAATCGAACACCGGGGAGCTGTTTTTT.

This clone was seen once. The rearrangement uses TRBV19 and TRBJ2-7, with D possibly being TRBD1 (5 bases). V was clipped by 5 bases and J by 0 bases, with 11 bases between them. CDR3 length equals 14 residues. Per the germline V gene, CDR1 is LNHDA and CDR2 is SQIVND (reference sequence). As DNA, the CDR3 is TGTGCCAGTAGTTATGGGGCTTACTCCTACGAGCAGTACTTC. It encodes CASSYGAYSYEQYF.

This clone turned up a few times. V gene TRBV25-1 combines with J gene TRBJ2-7; TRBD2 might be the D (7 bases). The length of the CDR3 is 16 residues. Trimming removed 6 bases at V and 4 bases at J, with 22 bases between. Looked up from germline, CDR1 is MGHDK and CDR2 is SYGVNS. The CDR3 bases are TGTGCCAGCAGCGCGTCTGCGGGGGCGTCTGGGTACGAGCAGTACTTC. Translating gives CASSASAGASGYEQYF.

The chain carries TRBV9 and TRBJ2-3; 7 positions agree with TRBD2. Trimming cost V 1 base and J 1 base; bases outside gene matches: 6. Germline V lookup: CDR1 SGDLS, CDR2 YYNGEE. CDR3 length: 16 residues. Here the CDR3 DNA reads TGTGCCAGCAGCGTATCCCTAGCGGATCGCACAGATACGCAGTATTTT. Amino acids: CASSVSLADRTDTQYF.

This chain uses TRBV11-3 with TRBJ2-5; D might be TRBD1 (6 bases). V shed 5 bases and J shed 5 bases, with 12 bases lying between them. Looked up from germline, CDR1 is SGHNT and CDR2 is YENEEA. The CDR3 runs 13 residues. The CDR3 protein is CASSRTGMETQYF. The CDR3 region has the DNA TGTGCCAGCAGCCGCACAGGGATGGAGACCCAGTACTTC.

Written as DNA, the CDR3 is TGTGCCAGCAGCTTAGATGTAGGGGGCGATGGCTACACCTTC. Amino acids: CASSLDVGGDGYTF. The chain recombines TRBV11-2 with TRBJ1-2, with 7 nucleotides matching TRBD1. Looked up from germline, CDR1 is SGHAT and CDR2 is FQNNGV. J lost 6 bases, V lost 0 bases, and 4 bases had no gene match. This CDR3 comprises 14 residues.

This clone showed up just a few times. The chain combines TRBV10-2 with TRBJ2-6, with 8 bases matching TRBD1. This CDR3 spans 16 amino acids. Germline V gives CDR1 WSHSY, CDR2 SAAADI. The V and J ends lost 6 bases and 2 bases, in that order; junction bases with no gene match: 6. Here the CDR3 reads CASRGTGGAGANVLTF. The DNA for the CDR3 is TGCGCCAGCAGGGGGACAGGTGGTGCTGGGGCCAACGTCCTGACTTTC.

Of note for this clone: Other DNA sequences in this sample translate to the same CDR3. This CDR3 is CASSPGLSYEQYF. The DNA of the CDR3 is TGTGCCAGCTCTCCGGGGCTATCCTACGAGCAGTACTTC. The rearrangement links TRBV27 to TRBJ2-7, with D perhaps TRBD1 or TRBD2 (5 bases each). Germline loops: CDR1 MNHEY, CDR2 SMNVEV (reference sequence). V was shortened by 8 bases and J by 1 base, with 12 bases between the two germline ends. CDR3 size: 13 residues.

As to this clone: This may arise from a read error, as a much more abundant clone is one base away. The chain carries TRBV30 and TRBJ1-1, with D hard to call. From germline, CDR1 is GTSNPN and CDR2 SVGIG (reference sequence). This CDR3 has 11 amino acids. In DNA, the CDR3 is TGTGCCTACAAAACGAACACTGAAACTTTCTTT. This encodes CAYKTNTETFF.

This clone appeared once. A much larger clone differs by one base, so this may be a read error. The conserved phenylalanine or tryptophan normally closing the CDR3 is absent here, so this likely arose from a read error. CDR3 protein: CASSLRRGSNYGYTS. In nucleotides, the CDR3 is TGCGCCAGCAGCTTGCGAAGGGGATCTAACTATGGCTACACCTCC. The chain carries TRBV5-1 and TRBJ1-2; tentatively, D is TRBD1 (5 bases). Germline CDR1 SGHRS, CDR2 YFSETQ. The CDR3 contains 15 residues. V was clipped by 1 base and J by 0 bases, with 10 bases between them.

This clone occurred a few times. The chain has TRBV27 and TRBJ2-6; D uncertain. Trimming left V 4 bases short and J 0 bases short, with 7 bases between. The CDR3 length is 15 residues. Per germline, CDR1 MNHEY and CDR2 SMNVEV (reference sequence). Here the CDR3 DNA reads TGTGCCAGCAGTTCGCCCAGCTCTGGGGCCAACGTCCTGACTTTC. Translating it yields CASSSPSSGANVLTF.

V usage is TRBV13 and J usage is TRBJ1-5; D is perhaps TRBD1 (5 bases). The CDR3 is made up of 14 amino acids. Trimming shortened V by 0 bases and J by 7 bases, and 10 bases separated the two germline ends. The germline V gene has CDR1 PRHDT and CDR2 FYEKMQ (reference sequence). CDR3 in amino acids: CASSLGGWDQPQHF. In DNA form, the CDR3 reads TGTGCCAGCAGCTTAGGAGGTTGGGACCAGCCCCAGCATTTT.

Turning to this clone: The same CDR3 also results from other DNA sequences found in this sample. This sequence joins TRBV10-3 and TRBJ1-1; no clear D gene. Germline CDR1 is ENHRY and CDR2 is SYGVKD. The CDR3 runs to 12 residues. V lost 2 bases to trimming and J lost 3 bases, with 4 bases between them. The CDR3 DNA sequence: TGTGCCATCAGTGAGAGGGACACTGAAGCTTTCTTT. Its translation is CAISERDTEAFF.

The rearrangement links TRBV11-2 to TRBJ2-7; D gene uncertain. Germline CDR1 is SGHAT and CDR2 is FQNNGV. This CDR3 contains 13 residues. Trimming removed 0 bases at V and 7 bases at J, with 10 bases between. CDR3 protein: CASSLEASREQYF. The DNA for the CDR3 is TGTGCCAGCAGCTTAGAGGCTAGTAGAGAGCAGTACTTC.

The chain joins TRBV5-1 to TRBJ1-2; D is perhaps TRBD1 (6 bases). With 1 base removed from V and 2 bases from J, the gap between germline ends came to 12 bases. The CDR3 loop spans 15 amino acids. The V gene's germline CDR1 is SGHRS and CDR2 YFSETQ. The CDR3 region is CASSLLDSKNYGYTF. In nucleotides, the CDR3 is TGCGCCAGCAGCTTGCTGGACAGTAAAAACTATGGCTACACCTTC.

The chain links TRBV18 to TRBJ2-7; possibly TRBD2 for D (5 bases). The CDR3 covers 16 residues. CDR1 is KGHSH, CDR2 LQKENI, per germline. The V gene lost 2 bases and the J gene lost 2 bases, with 16 bases spanning the gap. The CDR3 DNA reads as TGTGCCAGCTCACCATCTGGCCTAGCTACTACCTACGAGCAGTACTTC. Protein sequence: CASSPSGLATTYEQYF.

This chain uses TRBV7-2 with TRBJ2-2, with 11 bases lining up with TRBD2. Germline V lookup: CDR1 SGHTA, CDR2 FQGNSA. J was trimmed by 5 bases and V by 1 base; bases with no gene match: 12. This CDR3 has 19 residues. The CDR3 coding sequence is TGTGCCAGCAGCTTAGAATTACTAGCGGGGGCCGGAGGGACCGGGGAGCTGTTTTTT. It is translated as CASSLELLAGAGGTGELFF.

This chain links TRBV7-9 with TRBJ2-3, with D unresolved. The V gene's germline CDR1 is SEHNR and CDR2 FQNEAQ (reference sequence). The germline V and J ends were trimmed by 5 bases and 4 bases, with 7 bases remaining between them. The length of the CDR3 is 12 residues. The CDR3 nucleotides read TGTGCCAGCAGCAGAAGTGCAGATACGCAGTATTTT. The encoded protein is CASSRSADTQYF.

The chain joins TRBV28 to TRBJ2-7, with D perhaps TRBD2 (5 bases). The V end was cut by 3 bases, the J end by 2 bases, with 11 bases between. The CDR3 covers 14 residues. The germline V gene has CDR1 MDHEN and CDR2 SYDVKM. The DNA for the CDR3 is TGTGCCAGCAGTTTGGAGCAGGAGGCCTACGAGCAGTACTTC. Translating it yields CASSLEQEAYEQYF.

The rearrangement links TRBV10-1 to TRBJ2-3; the match to TRBD2 covers 12 bases. Germline V gene sequence: CDR1 WNHNN, CDR2 SYGVQD (reference sequence). This CDR3 contains 15 residues. J was trimmed by 8 bases and V by 0 bases; bases with no gene match: 3. The CDR3 region has the DNA TGCGCCAGCAGTGAGTCTCCTAGCGGGAGGGGTACGCAGTATTTT. It encodes CASSESPSGRGTQYF.

In this sample, this clone turned up many times. The genes are TRBV7-2 and TRBJ2-7, with 8 bases aligning to TRBD2. The V segment lost 5 bases and the J segment 2 bases; nucleotides outside the gene matches: 8. Germline CDR1 reads SGHTA; CDR2 reads FQGNSA. The CDR3 length is 15 residues. The CDR3 here is CASSLWTSRPYEQYF. The DNA for the CDR3 is TGTGCCAGCAGCCTATGGACTAGCCGACCCTACGAGCAGTACTTC.

This chain uses TRBV10-3 with TRBJ2-6; a possible D gene is TRBD1 (5 bases). V shed 8 bases and J shed 0 bases, with 8 bases lying between them. Germline CDR1 is ENHRY and CDR2 is SYGVKD. This CDR3 comprises 14 residues. The CDR3 spells CAISQGSGANVLTF. In nucleotides, the CDR3 is TGTGCCATCTCTCAGGGCTCTGGGGCCAACGTCCTGACTTTC.

As for this clone: The same CDR3 is also encoded by other DNA sequences in this sample. This chain links TRBV28 with TRBJ1-1; no firm D call. CDR3 size: 12 residues. Germline lookup yields CDR1 MDHEN and CDR2 SYDVKM. V lost 0 bases and J lost 1, with 0 bases in between. CDR3 bases: TGTGCCAGCAGTTTATGGAACACTGAAGCTTTCTTT. Translation: CASSLWNTEAFF.

The chain couples TRBV7-8 to TRBJ2-5; D gene unclear. CDR1 is SGHVS and CDR2 is FQNEAQ in the germline V gene. V was shortened by 2 bases and J by 5 bases, with 3 bases between the two germline ends. This CDR3 has 11 amino acids. The CDR3 DNA sequence: TGTGCCAGCAGCTTATCGGAGACCCAGTACTTC. Translated: CASSLSETQYF.

The J gene is TRBJ1-1, the V gene TRBV29-1; a possible D gene is TRBD1 (5 bases). With 3 bases removed from V and 1 base from J, the gap between germline ends came to 9 bases. Germline V lookup: CDR1 SQVTM, CDR2 ANQGSEA. The length of the CDR3 is 13 residues. CDR3 amino acids: CSVEVQGNTEAFF. CDR3 sequence (DNA): TGCAGCGTTGAGGTTCAGGGGAACACTGAAGCTTTCTTT. Full variable domain (remainder filled in from reference TRBV29-1 and TRBJ1-1): SAVISQKPSRDICQRGTSLTIQCQVDSQVTMMFWYRQQPGQSLTLIATANQGSEATYESGFVIDKFPISRPNLTFSTLTVSNMSPEDSSIYLCSVEVQGNTEAFFGQGTRLTVV.

The chain links TRBV28 to TRBJ2-1; TRBD2 might be the D (7 bases). The CDR3 extends over 18 amino acids. The germline V and J ends were trimmed by 6 bases and 7 bases, with 28 bases remaining between them. Germline V lookup: CDR1 MDHEN, CDR2 SYDVKM. Here the CDR3 reads CASRPGHQEVGTMNEQFF. The CDR3 nucleotides read TGTGCCAGCAGGCCGGGACATCAGGAAGTGGGGACTATGAATGAGCAGTTCTTC.